The rows below give T cell receptor beta chains drawn from one sample of a study of cytomegalovirus exposure and HLA in healthy donors. Method: immunoSEQ multiplex PCR; TCRdb's copy keeps in-frame clones and lacks some. The profile covers around 150,000 clones, with around 76% appearing a single time and roughly 1.4% taken by the ten largest. Sequenced: PBMCs. The receptors stem from a man aged 55 to 70 in good health and CMV-seronegative. Both conserved end residues are part of each CDR3. D genes are given only for firm matches. Expanded clones get a size class; other rows say once, few or many, or leave the size out.

>once|.|12|TRBV6-5|TRBJ1-1
CASKRGGFDAFF
TGTGCCAGCAAAAGGGGGGGGTTTGACGCTTTCTTT
>.|.|12|TRBV6-5|TRBJ2-5
CASTLTRETQYF
TGTGCCAGCACTCTAACCCGAGAGACCCAGTACTTC
>.|.|14|TRBV6-5|TRBJ2-7
CASSYAGPSYEQYF
TGTGCCAGCAGTTACGCAGGCCCATCCTACGAGCAGTACTTC
>.|TRBD1|16|TRBV7-9|TRBJ2-2
CASSPVLGQGTGELFF
TGTGCCAGCAGCCCGGTCCTCGGACAGGGGACCGGGGAGCTGTTTTTT
>.|.|13|TRBV9|TRBJ1-6
CASSVFNNSPLHF
TGTGCCAGCAGCGTATTCAATAATTCACCCCTCCACTTT
>.|.|15|TRBV9|TRBJ2-7
CASSVAGGATYEQYF
TGTGCCAGCAGCGTAGCTGGCGGGGCGACCTACGAGCAGTACTTC
>.|.|14|TRBV28|TRBJ1-2
CASSLAGYRHGYTF
TGTGCCAGCAGTTTGGCAGGGTATCGACATGGCTACACCTTC
>.|TRBD1|16|TRBV6-4|TRBJ2-5
CASSDPTRGLQETQYF
TGTGCCAGCAGTGACCCGACCAGGGGGCTGCAAGAGACCCAGTACTTC
>.|.|13|TRBV9|TRBJ2-3
CASSGRIGDTQYF
TGTGCCAGCAGCGGTAGAATTGGAGATACGCAGTATTTT
>.|.|13|TRBV6-6|TRBJ1-5
CASSNRVPQPQHF
TGTGCCAGCAGCAACAGGGTTCCTCAGCCCCAGCATTTT
>.|TRBD1|14|TRBV18|TRBJ1-5
CASSPGQGTQPQHF
TGTGCCAGCTCACCGGGACAGGGGACTCAGCCCCAGCATTTT
>.|TRBD1|14|TRBV29-1|TRBJ1-2
CSVGGRQGNYGYTF
TGCAGCGTTGGGGGGCGACAGGGGAACTATGGCTACACCTTC
>.|.|14|TRBV6-1|TRBJ2-7
CASSEGTATNEQYF
TGTGCCAGCAGTGAAGGGACAGCTACAAACGAGCAGTACTTC
>.|TRBD2|15|TRBV6-4|TRBJ2-3
CASSDSISGADTQYF
TGTGCCAGCAGTGACTCGATTAGCGGGGCAGATACGCAGTATTTT
>.|.|13|TRBV7-7|TRBJ2-5
CASSLNTQETQYF
TGTGCCAGCAGCTTAAACACGCAAGAGACCCAGTACTTC
>.|.|14|TRBV28|TRBJ1-1
CASIRGGRNTEAFF
TGTGCCAGCATCCGTGGGGGGAGGAACACTGAAGCTTTCTTT
>.|.|14|TRBV6-6|TRBJ2-7
CASSMGGPTYEQYF
TGTGCCAGCAGCATGGGGGGGCCCACCTACGAGCAGTACTTC
>.|.|15|TRBV4-3|TRBJ1-1
CASSPHRVVNTEAFF
TGCGCCAGCAGCCCCCACAGGGTCGTGAACACTGAAGCTTTCTTT
>.|.|15|TRBV6-6|TRBJ1-5
CASSYTIQGNQPQHF
TGTGCCAGCAGTTACACCATACAGGGCAACCAGCCCCAGCATTTT